Listed here is a single T cell receptor beta chain. Its antigen is still unknown. No much larger clone exists at a distance of one base, and base qualities are not known. This entry is derived from a study of T cells in Graves' hyperthyroidism and ophthalmopathy (dated by TCRdb to about 2019). Regarding the research as a whole: Peripheral blood samples were taken at the time of initial diagnosis, prior to any treatment. A discovery cohort of about a hundred patients, approximately 45 with Graves' ophthalmopathy and fewer than 65 with stable Graves' hyperthyroidism, was used to find distinguishing TCR V-J signatures. An independent validation cohort of around 19 hyperthyroidism patients and approximately 16 patients who later progressed to ophthalmopathy tested prospective prediction of ophthalmopathy. The 100 or so discovery patients were divided at random into training and test sets in a 7:3 ratio. Thyroid tissue and blood T-cell repertoires from several Graves' hyperthyroidism patients were also compared in the study. After blood sampling, hyperthyroidism patients were treated with methimazole at a starting dose of 30 mg daily, and ophthalmopathy patients were treated with high-dose intravenous methylprednisolone. The paper reports TCR Vbeta CDR3 sequencing of about 140 peripheral blood samples: 43 ophthalmopathy, about 75 hyperthyroidism and approximately 17 progressor patients. Findings and caveats that apply to the study as a whole: A 13 V-J signature model separated ophthalmopathy from stable hyperthyroidism, with approximately 87% sensitivity and about 81% specificity in cross-validation and 80%/75% in testing. Most expanded thyroid clonotypes (frequency above 0.001) were also detected in blood, a finding suggesting that blood repertoires may reflect thyroid immune responses. Sample size was not statistically predetermined, and blinding of investigators to group allocation was not performed. During validation, the model predicted progression to ophthalmopathy a median of roughly 7.1 months ahead of onset, with around 70% sensitivity and 72.22% specificity.

From the cysteine up to the phenylalanine, the CDR3 has a length of 14 residues. The kept DNA is CDR3 alone, 42 bases in frame from the first base. CDR1 SGDLS and CDR2 YYNGEE were looked up in the germline V gene. Relative to germline, V is 3 bases shorter and J is 1 base shorter, with 8 bases between their ends. TCR beta CDR3 regions were amplified from RNA transcripts. For the first round of RT-PCR on the TCR CDR3, the HTBI primer set was used together with the Qiagen OneStep RT-PCR kit. A second multiplex PCR round built the libraries, followed by size selection and purification. The libraries were sequenced on an Illumina HiSeq2000 using paired-end 100 bp reads. As for how the authors treated the data: SOAPnuke was used to process the raw data, with reads discarded if the reads contained adapters or uncalled bases, had a mean Phred below 15, or lacked an exact constant-primer or identifier match. High-quality paired reads were merged with COPE v1.2.5, and unique nucleotide sequences were defined as clonotypes. MiTCR v1.1 was used to align clonotypes to the IMGT TRBV, TRBD and TRBJ reference segments. The analysis included only V-J combinations with a frequency above 0.0001, which together covered about 99% of the repertoires. A TCS score was defined as the ratio of F50 (clonal expansion) to E x V (chaos), with BLOSUM62-based TCRdist applied between CDR3 peptides within each V-J. Welch's t-statistics and random forest reduced approximately 520 V-J features to some 14, which were used in a naive Bayes classifier (R e1071). TCRdb reprocessed the public reads (quality trimming at Q25 with fastp, clone calling with MiXCR) and kept in-frame beta chains. All rows with the same CDR3 protein become a single entry with the most common DNA and genes. These V and J calls rely on TCRdb rather than the paper's analysis. This sample gives a few hundred thousand distinct CDR3 sequences in total; 16% of them show up just once. The ten largest clones take up less than 3.5% of the sample.

Ophthalmopathy patients had moderately to severely active disease, with a Clinical Activity Score of 3 or more, a NOSPECS grade of 4 or more, and a disease duration of less than 3 months. Any patient with an uncontrolled infection, another autoimmune disease, pregnancy or lactation was excluded. Diagnoses were established on the basis of clinical symptoms, serum thyroxine and TRAb, thyroid ultrasound, and orbital computed tomography. Ficoll-Paque density gradient centrifugation was used to isolate PBMCs from about 10 ml of fresh peripheral blood. Trizol reagent was used to extract total RNA, and RNA quality was then checked on an Agilent 2100 Bioanalyzer.

The TCR originated in a woman aged 40-49 years with Graves' ophthalmopathy. The sample was blood. The chain is made from TRBV9 and TRBJ2-1; TRBD1 is possibly the D segment (6 matching bases). The DNA is as follows: TGTGCCAGCAGCGCGACAGGATCCTACAATGAGCAGTTCTTC. Its protein reads: CASSATGSYNEQFF.